The present T cell receptor (beta chain) was sequenced within a study of blood T cell repertoires in COVID-19 (dated by TCRdb to the early 2020s). Background on the whole study: The collaborator samples originated in the United States, Italy and Spain and spanned the acute and convalescent phases of COVID-19. The material from the prospective study consisted of cDNA or gDNA derived from T cells, B-cell-depleted T cells, or PBMCs. Deeply sampled blood TCRbeta repertoires from subjects exposed to, actively infected with, or recovered from COVID-19 were included in the dataset. The repertoires were released in a freely available public database meant as a resource for research on the immune response to SARS-CoV-2. Samples came from the ongoing ImmuneRACE study (first 160 participants) plus 1,254 subjects from 6 global collaborators. Nearly every sample came with metadata listing a de-identified subject ID, COVID-19 status, age in years and sex. HLA class I and class II types, where available, came from metadata supplied by the sample provider rather than from assay-based typing.

Enrolling through a virtual design, the prospective study's participants ranged in age from roughly 18 to 90 years and lived across 24 United States geographic areas. Cohort assignment in the prospective study relied on participant-reported clinical history from a screening survey and a study questionnaire. Each participant in the prospective study had whole blood, serum and a nasopharyngeal or oropharyngeal swab collected by mobile phlebotomists. Over an approximately two-month period, participants in the prospective study had the option of providing additional blood draws and questionnaires. Prospective study blood samples were shipped either frozen or at room temperature before DNA extraction. The immunoSEQ Assay, a bias-controlled multiplex PCR, was used to amplify TCRbeta CDR3 regions from genomic DNA. Concerning the study's data processing: The number of nucleated cells in each sample was estimated from the amplification of reference gene primers within the assay. Sequence reads were collapsed and filtered to measure the absolute abundance of every unique TCRbeta CDR3 rearrangement. Productive Simpson clonality was computed per sample as the square root of Simpson's diversity index over productive rearrangements. In TCRdb, the immuneACCESS table is reduced to in-frame sequences with V and J assigned. These tables do not hold every clone; where another copy was compared, an unresolved V gene accounts for under half, and the others remain unexplained. V and J calls and clone size are given by that table; D and trimming were obtained from the DNA. The sample table shows approximately 220,000 clones, and around 84% are seen once. Of the sample, about 7.7% falls within the top ten clones.

A note on this clone: Its antigen is currently not known. The input lacks base qualities; no much larger clone sits a single base away.

Study-wide findings and limitations: Clinical and demographic metadata were provided uncurated, with the amount varying by source and participant.

Material: PBMCs or T cells enriched from blood (not recorded which). The receptor comes from a woman aged 40 to 50 with acute COVID-19.

This receptor has the CDR3 CASSFGGGRARQETQYF. The DNA reads TGTGCCAGCAGTTTTGGGGGCGGGAGGGCCCGGCAAGAGACCCAGTACTTC. The chain uses TRBV28 and TRBJ2-5; TRBD2 fits 9 bases in the junction. The CDR3 numbers 17 residues from cysteine through phenylalanine. Just CDR3 DNA is preserved here, 51 bases in frame from base 1. From a lookup of the germline V gene, CDR1 and CDR2 are MDHEN and SYDVKM. From V the trimming removes 3 bases and from J it removes 2 bases, while the gene matches leave 10 bases of the junction unaccounted for.